A selection of T cell receptor beta chains follows, all from one sample in a study of cytomegalovirus exposure and HLA in healthy donors. The table came from immunoSEQ multiplex PCR; TCRdb's copy has only in-frame clones and leaves some out. The sample includes about 97,000 clones, 83% of them seen just once. Material for sequencing was PBMCs. The source is a man between 40 and 49 years old in good health and CMV-seronegative. Each CDR3 is given with its conserved first and last residue. Each record gives: clone size, J gene, V gene, D gene, CDR3 protein, CDR3 DNA. D genes are given only for firm matches. A row's size may be missing; if present it is once, few, many or a size class.

.	TRBJ2-7	TRBV10-2	TRBD1	CASSEGTGEYEQYF	TGCGCCAGCAGTGAGGGGACAGGGGAGTACGAGCAGTACTTC
.	TRBJ1-2	TRBV5-8	TRBD1	CASSRTGYGYTF	TGTGCCAGCAGCCGGACAGGGTATGGCTACACCTTC
.	TRBJ2-7	TRBV30	.	CAWSVPGRRQKRSSYEQYF	TGTGCCTGGAGTGTACCGGGTCGGAGGCAGAAAAGGAGCTCCTACGAGCAGTACTTC
.	TRBJ2-7	TRBV18	.	CASSPGLGGKYEQYF	TGTGCCAGCTCACCAGGGTTAGGAGGTAAATACGAGCAGTACTTC
.	TRBJ2-3	TRBV5-1	TRBD2	CASSISGDYADTQYF	TGCGCCAGCAGCATTAGCGGGGACTACGCAGATACGCAGTATTTT
.	TRBJ1-2	TRBV10-2	.	CASLGQRPRNYGYTF	TGCGCCAGCTTGGGTCAGCGCCCTAGAAACTATGGCTACACCTTC
few	TRBJ1-5	TRBV6-5	.	CASSPYSGGNQPQHF	TGTGCCAGCAGTCCTTACAGCGGGGGGAATCAGCCCCAGCATTTT
.	TRBJ2-7	TRBV11-1	.	CASSQATGGFSYEQYF	TGTGCCAGCAGCCAGGCGACCGGGGGTTTCTCCTACGAGCAGTACTTC
.	TRBJ2-3	TRBV21-1	.	CASSKGRTGLTDTQYF	TGTGCCAGCAGCAAAGGCCGGACTGGACTCACAGATACGCAGTATTTT
.	TRBJ2-7	TRBV4-1	TRBD1	CASSQAGQGYEQYF	TGCGCCAGCAGCCAGGCGGGACAGGGCTACGAGCAGTACTTC
.	TRBJ2-7	TRBV5-4	TRBD1	CASSPRTGNYEQYF	TGTGCCAGCAGCCCAAGGACAGGGAACTACGAGCAGTACTTC
.	TRBJ1-1	TRBV4-1	.	CASSQPIDRRDTEAFF	TGCGCCAGCAGCCAGCCGATCGACCGGCGGGACACTGAAGCTTTCTTT
.	TRBJ1-5	TRBV6-1	.	CASSETPDGNQPQHF	TGTGCCAGCAGTGAGACCCCCGACGGGAATCAGCCCCAGCATTTT
.	TRBJ1-1	TRBV7-2	TRBD1	CASSFDRASTEAFF	TGTGCCAGCAGCTTTGACAGGGCCTCCACTGAAGCTTTCTTT
.	TRBJ1-5	TRBV7-8	TRBD1	CASSLGYRGKVNQPQHF	TGTGCCAGCAGCTTAGGTTACAGGGGGAAAGTAAATCAGCCCCAGCATTTT
once	TRBJ1-1	TRBV11-2	.	CASSTPRGAHTEAFF	TGTGCCAGCAGCACTCCCAGGGGCGCACACACTGAAGCTTTCTTT